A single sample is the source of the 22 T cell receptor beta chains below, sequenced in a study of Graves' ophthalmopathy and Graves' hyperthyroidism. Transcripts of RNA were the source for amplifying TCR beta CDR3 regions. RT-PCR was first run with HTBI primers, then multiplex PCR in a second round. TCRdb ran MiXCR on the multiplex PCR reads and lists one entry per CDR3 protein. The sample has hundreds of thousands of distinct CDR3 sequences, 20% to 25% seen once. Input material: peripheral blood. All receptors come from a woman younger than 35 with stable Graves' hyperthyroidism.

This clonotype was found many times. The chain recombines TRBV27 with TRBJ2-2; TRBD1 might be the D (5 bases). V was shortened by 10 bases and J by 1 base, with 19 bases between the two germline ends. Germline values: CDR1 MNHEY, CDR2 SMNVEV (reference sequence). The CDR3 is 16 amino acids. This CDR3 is CAINPGFGQNTGELFF. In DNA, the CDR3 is TGTGCCATAAACCCAGGGTTTGGTCAGAACACCGGGGAGCTGTTTTTT.

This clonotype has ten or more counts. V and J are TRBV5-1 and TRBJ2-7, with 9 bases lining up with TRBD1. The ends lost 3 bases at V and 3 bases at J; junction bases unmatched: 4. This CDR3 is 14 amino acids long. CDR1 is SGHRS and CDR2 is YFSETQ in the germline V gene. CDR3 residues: CASSSRDRDYEQYF. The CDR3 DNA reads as TGCGCCAGCAGCTCCCGGGACAGGGACTACGAGCAGTACTTC.

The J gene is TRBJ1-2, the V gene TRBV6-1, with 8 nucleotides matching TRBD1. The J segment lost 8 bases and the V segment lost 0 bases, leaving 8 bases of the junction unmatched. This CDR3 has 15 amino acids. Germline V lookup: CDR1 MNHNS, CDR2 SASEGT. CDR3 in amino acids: CASSEAGNRGGGYTF. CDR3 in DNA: TGTGCCAGCAGTGAAGCCGGAAACAGGGGGGGAGGCTACACCTTC.

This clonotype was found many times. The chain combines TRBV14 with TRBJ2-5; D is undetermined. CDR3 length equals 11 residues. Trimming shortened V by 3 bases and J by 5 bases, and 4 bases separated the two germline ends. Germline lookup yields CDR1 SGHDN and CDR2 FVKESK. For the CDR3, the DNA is TGTGCCAGCAGCCAGTACGAGACCCAGTACTTC. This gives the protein CASSQYETQYF.

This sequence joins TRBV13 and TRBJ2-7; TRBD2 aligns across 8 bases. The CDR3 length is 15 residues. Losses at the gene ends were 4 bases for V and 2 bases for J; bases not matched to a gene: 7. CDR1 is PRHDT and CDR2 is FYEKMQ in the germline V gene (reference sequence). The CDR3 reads CASSSRSGDPYEQYF. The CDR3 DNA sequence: TGTGCCAGCAGCTCCCGTAGCGGGGATCCCTACGAGCAGTACTTC.

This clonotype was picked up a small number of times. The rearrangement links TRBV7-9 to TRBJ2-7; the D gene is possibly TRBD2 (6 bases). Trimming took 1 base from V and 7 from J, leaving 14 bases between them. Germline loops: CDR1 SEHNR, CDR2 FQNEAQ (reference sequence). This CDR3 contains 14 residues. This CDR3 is CASSLDAGPLEQYF. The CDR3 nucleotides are TGTGCCAGCAGCTTAGATGCGGGACCTCTGGAGCAGTACTTC. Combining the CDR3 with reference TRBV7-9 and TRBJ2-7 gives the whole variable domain DTGVSQNPRHKITKRGQNVTFRCDPISEHNRLYWYRQTLGQGPEFLTYFQNEAQLEKSRLLSDRFSAERPKGSFSTLEIQRTEQGDSAMYLCASSLDAGPLEQYFGPGTRLTVT.

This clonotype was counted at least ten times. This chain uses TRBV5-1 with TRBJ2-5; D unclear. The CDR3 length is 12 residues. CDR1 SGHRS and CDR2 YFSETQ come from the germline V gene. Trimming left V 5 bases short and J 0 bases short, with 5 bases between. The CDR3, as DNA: TGCGCCAGCAGAACCCACCAAGAGACCCAGTACTTC. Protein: CASRTHQETQYF. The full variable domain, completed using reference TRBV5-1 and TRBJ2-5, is KAGVTQTPRYLIKTRGQQVTLSCSPISGHRSVSWYQQTPGQGLQFLFEYFSETQRNKGNFPGRFSGRQFSNSRSEMNVSTLELGDSALYLCASRTHQETQYFGPGTRLLVL.

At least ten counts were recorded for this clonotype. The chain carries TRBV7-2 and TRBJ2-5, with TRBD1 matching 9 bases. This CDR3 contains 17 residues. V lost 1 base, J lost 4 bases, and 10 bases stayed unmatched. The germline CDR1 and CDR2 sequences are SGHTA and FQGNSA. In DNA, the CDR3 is TGTGCCAGCAGCTTAGGGAACAGGGGGCAACCCATAGAGACCCAGTACTTC. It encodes CASSLGNRGQPIETQYF. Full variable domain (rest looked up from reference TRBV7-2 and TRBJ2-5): GAGVSQSPSNKVTEKGKDVELRCDPISGHTALYWYRQSLGQGLEFLIYFQGNSAPDKSGLPSDRFSAERTGGSVSTLTIQRTQQEDSAVYLCASSLGNRGQPIETQYFGPGTRLLVL.

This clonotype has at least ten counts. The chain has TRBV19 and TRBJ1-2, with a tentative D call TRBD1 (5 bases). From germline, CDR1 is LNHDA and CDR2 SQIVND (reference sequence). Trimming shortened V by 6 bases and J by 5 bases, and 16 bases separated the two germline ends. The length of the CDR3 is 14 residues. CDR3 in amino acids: CASSGDGTVYGYTF. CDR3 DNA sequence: TGTGCCAGTAGCGGGGACGGGACTGTATATGGCTACACCTTC.

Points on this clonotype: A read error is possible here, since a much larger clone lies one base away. This CDR3 is CASGTAEWGHSNQPQHF. CDR3 in DNA: TGTGCCAGCGGAACTGCAGAGTGGGGACATAGCAATCAGCCCCAGCATTTT. The chain has TRBV6-1 and TRBJ1-5; D may be TRBD1 (6 bases). The CDR3 runs to 17 residues. Germline V gene lookup returns CDR1 MNHNS and CDR2 SASEGT. Deletions cut 8 bases from V and 0 bases from J, with 20 bases between.

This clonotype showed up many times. CDR3 amino acids: CSARDIRQGNAGELFF. The DNA for the CDR3 is TGCAGTGCCCGGGATATACGACAGGGAAACGCCGGGGAGCTGTTTTTT. The rearrangement uses TRBV20-1 and TRBJ2-2; 7 bases are shared with TRBD1. This CDR3 has 16 residues. Germline V gives CDR1 DFQATT, CDR2 SNEGSKA (reference sequence). Germline trimming cut 6 bases from V and 6 bases from J; bases unmatched to any gene: 16.

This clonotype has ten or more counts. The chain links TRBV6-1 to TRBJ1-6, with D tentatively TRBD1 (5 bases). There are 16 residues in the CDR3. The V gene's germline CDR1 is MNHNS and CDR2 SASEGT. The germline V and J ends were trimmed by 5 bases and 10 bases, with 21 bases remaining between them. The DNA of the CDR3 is TGTGCCAGCAGTCCTAGCTGGGCTGGGGCCAGGTCACCCCTCCACTTT. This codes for CASSPSWAGARSPLHF.

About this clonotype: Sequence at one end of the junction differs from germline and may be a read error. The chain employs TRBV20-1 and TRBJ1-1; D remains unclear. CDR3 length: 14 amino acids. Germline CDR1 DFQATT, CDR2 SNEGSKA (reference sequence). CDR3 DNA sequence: TGCAGTGCTAGCGGAGCTCTTATGAACACTGGAGCTTTCTTT. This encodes CSASGALMNTGAFF.

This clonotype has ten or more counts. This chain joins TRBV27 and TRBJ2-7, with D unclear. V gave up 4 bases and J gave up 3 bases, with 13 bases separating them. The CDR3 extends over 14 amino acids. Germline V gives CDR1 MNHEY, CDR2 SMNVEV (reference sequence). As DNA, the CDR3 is TGTGCCAGCAGTTCAGGCCAGAACAGCTACGAGCAGTACTTC. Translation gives CASSSGQNSYEQYF.

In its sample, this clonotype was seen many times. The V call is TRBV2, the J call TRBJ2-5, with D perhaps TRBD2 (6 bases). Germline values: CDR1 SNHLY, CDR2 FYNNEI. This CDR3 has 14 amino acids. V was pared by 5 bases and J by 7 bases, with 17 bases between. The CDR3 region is CASSRLQGSGTQYF. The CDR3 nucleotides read TGTGCCAGCAGTCGTCTCCAGGGTAGCGGGACCCAGTACTTC.

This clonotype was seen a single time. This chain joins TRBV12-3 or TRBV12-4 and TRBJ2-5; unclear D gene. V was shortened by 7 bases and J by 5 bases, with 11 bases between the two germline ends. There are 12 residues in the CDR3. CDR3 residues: CASTTFDETQYF. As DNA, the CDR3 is TGTGCCAGCACTACCTTCGATGAGACCCAGTACTTC.

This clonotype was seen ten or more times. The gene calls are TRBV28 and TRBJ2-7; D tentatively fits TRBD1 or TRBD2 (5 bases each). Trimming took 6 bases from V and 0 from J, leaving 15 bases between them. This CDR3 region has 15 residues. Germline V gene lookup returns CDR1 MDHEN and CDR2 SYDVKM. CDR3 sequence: CASSPSGTSSYEQYF. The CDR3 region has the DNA TGTGCCAGCAGCCCTTCCGGGACGTCCTCCTACGAGCAGTACTTC. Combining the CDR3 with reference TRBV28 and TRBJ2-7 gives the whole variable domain DVKVTQSSRYLVKRTGEKVFLECVQDMDHENMFWYRQDPGLGLRLIYFSYDVKMKEKGDIPEGYSVSREKKERFSLILESASTNQTSMYLCASSPSGTSSYEQYFGPGTRLTVT.

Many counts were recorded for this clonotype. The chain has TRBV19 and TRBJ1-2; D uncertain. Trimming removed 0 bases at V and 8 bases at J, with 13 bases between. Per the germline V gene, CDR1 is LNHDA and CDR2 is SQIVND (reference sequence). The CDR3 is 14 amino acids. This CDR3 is CASSIDPPSGGYTF. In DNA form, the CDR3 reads TGTGCCAGTAGTATAGATCCGCCTTCCGGCGGCTACACCTTC.

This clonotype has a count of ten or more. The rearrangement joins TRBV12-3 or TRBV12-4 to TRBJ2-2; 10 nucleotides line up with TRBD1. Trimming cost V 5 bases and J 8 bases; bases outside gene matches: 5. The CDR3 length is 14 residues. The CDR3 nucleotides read TGTGCCAGCAGTGCCGGGACAGGGGCTGGGGAGCTGTTTTTT. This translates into CASSAGTGAGELFF.

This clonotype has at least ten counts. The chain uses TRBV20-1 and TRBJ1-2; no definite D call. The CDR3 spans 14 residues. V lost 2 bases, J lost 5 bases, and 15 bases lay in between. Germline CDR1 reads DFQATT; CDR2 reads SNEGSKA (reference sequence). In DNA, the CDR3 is TGCAGTGCTAGATCGTCACCCACCCCGTATGGCTACACCTTC. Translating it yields CSARSSPTPYGYTF.

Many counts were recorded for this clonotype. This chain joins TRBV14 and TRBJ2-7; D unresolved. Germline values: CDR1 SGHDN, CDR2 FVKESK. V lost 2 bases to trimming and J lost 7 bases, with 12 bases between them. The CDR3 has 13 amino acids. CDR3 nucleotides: TGTGCCAGCAGCCAACGCCTAGGCTGGGAGCAGTACTTC. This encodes CASSQRLGWEQYF.

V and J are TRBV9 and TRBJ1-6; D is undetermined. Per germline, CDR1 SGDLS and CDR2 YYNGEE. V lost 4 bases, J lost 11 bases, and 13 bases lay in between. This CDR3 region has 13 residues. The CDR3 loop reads CASSLRSGPPLHF. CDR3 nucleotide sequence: TGTGCCAGCAGCCTTCGGTCCGGGCCACCCCTCCACTTT.